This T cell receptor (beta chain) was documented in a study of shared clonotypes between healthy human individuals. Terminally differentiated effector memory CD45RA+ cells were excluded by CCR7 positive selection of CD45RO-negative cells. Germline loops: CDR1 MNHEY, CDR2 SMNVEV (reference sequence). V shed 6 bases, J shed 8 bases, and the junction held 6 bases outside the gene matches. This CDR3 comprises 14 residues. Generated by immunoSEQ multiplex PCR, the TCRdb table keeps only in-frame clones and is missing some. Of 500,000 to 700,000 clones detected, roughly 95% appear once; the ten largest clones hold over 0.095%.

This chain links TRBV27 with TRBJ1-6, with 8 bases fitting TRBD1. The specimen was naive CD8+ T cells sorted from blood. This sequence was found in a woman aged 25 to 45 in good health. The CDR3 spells CASSYTGGDSPLHF. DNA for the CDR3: TGTGCCAGCAGCTACACAGGGGGGGATTCACCCCTCCACTTT.